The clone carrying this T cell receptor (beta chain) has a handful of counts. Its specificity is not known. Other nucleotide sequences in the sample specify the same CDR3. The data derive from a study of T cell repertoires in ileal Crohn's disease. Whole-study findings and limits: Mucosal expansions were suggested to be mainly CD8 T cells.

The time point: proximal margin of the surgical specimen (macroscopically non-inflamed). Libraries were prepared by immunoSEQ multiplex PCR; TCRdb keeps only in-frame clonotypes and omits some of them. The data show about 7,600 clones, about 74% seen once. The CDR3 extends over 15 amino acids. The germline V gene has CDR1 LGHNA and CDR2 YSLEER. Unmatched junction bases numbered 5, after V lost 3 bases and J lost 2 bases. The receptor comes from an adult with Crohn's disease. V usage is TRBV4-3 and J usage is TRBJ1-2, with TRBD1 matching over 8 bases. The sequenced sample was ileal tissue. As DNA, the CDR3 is TGCGCCAGCAGCCAGGGGACAGGCAGCAACTATGGCTACACCTTC. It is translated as CASSQGTGSNYGYTF.